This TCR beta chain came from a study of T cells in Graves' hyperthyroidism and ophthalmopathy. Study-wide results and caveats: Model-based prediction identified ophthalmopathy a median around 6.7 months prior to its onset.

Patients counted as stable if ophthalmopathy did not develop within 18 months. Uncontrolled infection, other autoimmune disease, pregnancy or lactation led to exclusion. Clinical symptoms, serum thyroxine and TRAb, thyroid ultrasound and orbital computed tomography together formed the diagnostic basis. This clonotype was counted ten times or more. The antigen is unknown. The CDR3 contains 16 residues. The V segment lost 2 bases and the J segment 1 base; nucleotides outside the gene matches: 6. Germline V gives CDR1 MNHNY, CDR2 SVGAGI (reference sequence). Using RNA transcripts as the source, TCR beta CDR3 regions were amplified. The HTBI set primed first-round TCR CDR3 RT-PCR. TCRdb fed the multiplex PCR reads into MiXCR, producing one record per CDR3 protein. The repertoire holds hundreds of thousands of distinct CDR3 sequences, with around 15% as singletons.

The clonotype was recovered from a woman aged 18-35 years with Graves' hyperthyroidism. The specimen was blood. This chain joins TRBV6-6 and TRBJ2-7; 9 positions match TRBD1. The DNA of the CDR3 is TGTGCCAGCAGTTACAAACCGGGACAGGGTTCCTACGAGCAGTACTTC. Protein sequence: CASSYKPGQGSYEQYF.